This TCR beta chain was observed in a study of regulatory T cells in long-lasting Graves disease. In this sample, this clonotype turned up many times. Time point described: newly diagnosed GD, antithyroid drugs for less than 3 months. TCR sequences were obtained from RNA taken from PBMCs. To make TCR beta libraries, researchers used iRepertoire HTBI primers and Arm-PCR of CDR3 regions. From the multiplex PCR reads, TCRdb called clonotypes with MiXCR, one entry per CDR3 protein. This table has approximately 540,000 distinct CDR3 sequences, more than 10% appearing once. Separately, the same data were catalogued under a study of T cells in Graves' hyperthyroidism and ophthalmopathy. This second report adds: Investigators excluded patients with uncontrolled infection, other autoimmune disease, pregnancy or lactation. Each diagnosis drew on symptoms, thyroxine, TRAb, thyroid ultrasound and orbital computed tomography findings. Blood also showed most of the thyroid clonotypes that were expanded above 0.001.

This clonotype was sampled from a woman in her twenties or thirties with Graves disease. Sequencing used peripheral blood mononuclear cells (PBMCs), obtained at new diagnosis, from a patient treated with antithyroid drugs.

CDR3 sequence reads: CSARFARELFF. DNA of the CDR3: TGCAGTGCTAGGTTCGCCAGGGAACTGTTTTTT. The chain has TRBV20-1 and TRBJ1-4; TRBD1 might be the D (5 bases). The CDR3 extends over 11 amino acids. The V and J ends lost 3 bases and 12 bases respectively, with 11 bases between them. The germline gives CDR1 DFQATT, CDR2 SNEGSKA (reference sequence).